This T cell receptor beta chain emerged from a study of beta chain features in type 1 diabetes. A single heparinised blood sample, averaging approximately 116 mL, was obtained per donor. The germline CDR1 and CDR2 sequences are MDHEN and SYDVKM. J gave up 2 bases and V 4 bases, and 13 bases lay outside the gene matches. The CDR3 has 18 amino acids. About this clone: Its antigen is unidentified.

Expressed TCRB transcripts got sequenced, as all isolated RNA was reverse transcribed. Clones were read by immunoSEQ multiplex PCR, and TCRdb kept only the in-frame ones, dropping some. The data contain a few hundred thousand clones, roughly 17% of them singletons. Whole-study results and caveats: Fewer junction insertions and more nucleotide deletions appeared in type 1 diabetes patients. All four CD4+ subsets from Type 1 diabetes patients carried moderately but significantly shorter TCRB CDR3s.

The J gene is TRBJ2-5, the V gene TRBV28; TRBD2 matches 10 bases. Material: naive CD4+ T cells from blood. The TCR sequence derives from a man aged 25 to 40 with type 1 diabetes. The CDR3 DNA reads TGTGCCAGCAGTTCCGGGTGGACTAGCGGAAATCTTCAAGAGACCCAGTACTTC. Its translation is CASSSGWTSGNLQETQYF.